This T cell receptor (beta chain) derives from a study of early stage breast cancer tumors. Per the germline V gene, CDR1 is GTSNPN and CDR2 is SVGIG (reference sequence). The CDR3 length is 13 residues. Trimming removed 5 bases from V and 4 bases from J; junction bases left unmatched: 4. Each sample had two DNA replicates, approximately 0.5 ug blood or 1.5 ug tissue. The table came from immunoSEQ multiplex PCR; TCRdb's copy has only in-frame clones and leaves some out. The sample lists 45,000 to 60,000 clones; about 93% were seen once. As regards this clone: Its antigen is as yet unknown.

Study results and caveats: Compared with adjacent normal breast, tumors showed 2 to 2.5-fold denser, more clonal T cells. Unsorted bulk genomic DNA sequencing lacked pairing and functional marker data. Tumor and normal breast were distinguished via blood comparison in about 90% of the 16 patients.

The receptor was isolated from a person between 65 and 80 years old with breast cancer. The sequencing sample was made of blood. This chain links TRBV30 with TRBJ2-1, with 8 bases lining up with TRBD2. CDR3 sequence reads: CAWAGGVYNEQFF. In nucleotides, the CDR3 is TGTGCCTGGGCGGGGGGAGTGTACAATGAGCAGTTCTTC.